This entry features one T cell receptor beta chain sequence. Its antigen remains unknown. It was with 60 Vbeta and 13 Jbeta primers that the PCR ran. Profiled with immunoSEQ multiplex PCR; TCRdb holds only in-frame clones, not every one. This repertoire shows over 70,000 clones, 75% to 90% found once; its top ten account for approximately 30%. V lost 4 bases to trimming and J lost 2 bases; unmatched junction nucleotides: 8. Germline assignment: CDR1 LGHNA and CDR2 YNFKEQ. The CDR3 runs 15 residues. This sample was taken from a study of cytomegalovirus exposure and HLA in healthy donors. Points from the study as a whole: Per a prior analysis, the majority of TCR beta V segments were productive roughly 90% or roughly 30% of the time.

The V and J genes are TRBV4-2 and TRBJ2-7; 7 bases are a match to TRBD2. The source is a man aged 50 or older in good health and CMV-seropositive. Specimen: PBMCs. The CDR3 DNA reads TGTGCCAGCAGCCCGCCGCTAGCGGAGACCTACGAGCAGTACTTC. It is translated as CASSPPLAETYEQYF.